The 6 T cell receptor beta chains below all came from one sample that was sequenced in a study of vaccination and CD4 T cells after COVID-19. Sequence data for DNA of cultured CD4+ T cells were generated by the Oncomine TCR Beta short-read assay. TCRdb used MiXCR to reprocess the PCR reads, holding one entry per CDR3 protein. The table has 15,000 to 17,000 distinct CDR3 sequences, about 40% seen once. Antigen specificity for these receptors is unknown. Sample treatment: roughly 11-day PBMC culture with coronavirus spike peptide pools or control peptides (ViraFEST assay). Sequenced material: cultured CD4+ T cells from blood. These receptors originate from a human donor with COVID-19.

The chain carries TRBV5-1 and TRBJ1-5; no clear D. V dropped 7 bases and J dropped 0 bases, with 8 bases sitting between them. The CDR3 runs 13 residues. The germline V gene has CDR1 SGHRS and CDR2 YFSETQ. CDR3 nucleotides: TGCGCCAGCCGGGAGAATAGCAATCAGCCCCAGCATTTT. It translates to CASRENSNQPQHF.

In its sample, this clonotype was seen a few times. The gene calls are TRBV7-8 and TRBJ2-2; 9 nucleotides align to TRBD1. The CDR3 extends over 17 amino acids. The trim removed 5 bases at V and 5 bases at J, leaving 12 bases unmatched. Germline V gene lookup returns CDR1 SGHVS and CDR2 FQNEAQ. The chain's CDR3 is CASSLTRNRGQTGELFF. In nucleotides, the CDR3 is TGTGCCAGCAGCCTCACCAGAAACAGGGGGCAGACCGGGGAGCTGTTTTTT.

The J gene is TRBJ1-5, the V gene TRBV6-1, with 8 nucleotides matching TRBD1. The V gene end was trimmed by 5 bases and the J gene end by 4 bases; junction bases not matched to a gene: 4. Germline V gives CDR1 MNHNS, CDR2 SASEGT. CDR3 length: 14 residues. CDR3 nucleotides: TGTGCCAGCAGTCGTGGACAGGGAAATCAGCCCCAGCATTTT. Amino acids: CASSRGQGNQPQHF.

The chain combines TRBV11-3 with TRBJ1-1; D call uncertain. This CDR3 spans 13 amino acids. Trimming cost V 1 base and J 0 bases, with 3 bases left between them. Per germline, CDR1 SGHNT and CDR2 YENEEA. CDR3 sequence (DNA): TGTGCCAGCAGCTTAGGGTTGAACACTGAAGCTTTCTTT. Residues: CASSLGLNTEAFF.

CDR3: CASSLTGKGQPQHF. CDR3 sequence (DNA): TGTGCCAGTAGTTTGACAGGGAAAGGACAGCCCCAGCATTTT. The chain combines TRBV19 with TRBJ1-5, with 7 bases that match TRBD1. The CDR3 loop spans 14 amino acids. The germline V gene encodes CDR1 LNHDA and CDR2 SQIVND (reference sequence). With 5 bases clipped from V and 7 bases from J, the junction kept 8 bases outside the gene matches.

V is TRBV24-1 and J is TRBJ2-2; unclear D gene. The germline V gene encodes CDR1 KGHDR and CDR2 SFDVKD. The length of the CDR3 is 14 residues. The ends were cut back, 1 base at V and 4 bases at J, with 6 bases in the middle. This CDR3 is CATSDFTLTGELFF. CDR3 in DNA: TGTGCCACCAGTGATTTTACCCTCACCGGGGAGCTGTTTTTT.